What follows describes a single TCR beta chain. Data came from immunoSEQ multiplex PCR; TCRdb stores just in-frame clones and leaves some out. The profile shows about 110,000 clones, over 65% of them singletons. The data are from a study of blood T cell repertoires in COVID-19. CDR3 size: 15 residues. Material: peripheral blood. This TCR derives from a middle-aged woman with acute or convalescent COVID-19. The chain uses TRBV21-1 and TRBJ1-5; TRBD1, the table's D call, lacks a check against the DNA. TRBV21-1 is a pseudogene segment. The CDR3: CASSKADREDQPQHF. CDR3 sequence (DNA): TGTGCCAGCAGCAAAGCAGACAGGGAGGATCAGCCCCAGCATTTT.